This TCR beta chain was recorded in a study of shared clonotypes between healthy human individuals. CD8 cells regarded as naive lacked CD45RO, were positively chosen for CCR7, and omitted terminally differentiated effector memory CD45RA+ cells. Clones were read by immunoSEQ multiplex PCR, and TCRdb kept only the in-frame ones, dropping some. The repertoire holds 600,000 or so clones, with 85% to 95% as singletons. The origin of this receptor is a woman aged 25 to 39 in good health. Sequenced: naive CD8+ T cells sorted from blood.

DNA for the CDR3: TGCAGCGTTGAGCGGCTAGGCATCAACACCGGGGAGCTGTTTTTT. This gives the protein CSVERLGINTGELFF. The rearrangement uses TRBV29-1 and TRBJ2-2; D call uncertain. CDR3 length: 15 residues. Germline V gene sequence: CDR1 SQVTM, CDR2 ANQGSEA. V was shortened by 3 bases and J by 2 bases, with 13 bases between the two germline ends.